This T cell receptor beta chain was recovered during a study of T cells in Graves' hyperthyroidism and ophthalmopathy. This CDR3 region has 18 residues. CDR1 is SGHVS and CDR2 is FNYEAQ in the germline V gene. V shed 0 bases and J 4 bases; nucleotides not matched to a gene: 9. Researchers took RNA transcripts and amplified the TCR beta CDR3 regions from them. The HTBI set primed first-round TCR CDR3 RT-PCR. TCRdb analysed the multiplex PCR reads with MiXCR anew, one entry per CDR3 protein. The sample holds roughly 400,000 distinct CDR3 sequences, more than 13% seen once. This clonotype was recorded many times.

The sample comprised blood. This sequence was found in a man aged 50-59 years with Graves' ophthalmopathy. The chain is built from TRBV7-6 and TRBJ2-5; 12 bases align to TRBD2. The CDR3 loop reads CASSLAPGTSGSPETQYF. In nucleotides, the CDR3 is TGTGCCAGCAGCTTAGCCCCAGGGACTAGCGGGTCACCAGAGACCCAGTACTTC.